The rows below give T cell receptor beta chains drawn from one sample of a study of OX40 agonist ivuxolimab in advanced cancers. Profiled with immunoSEQ multiplex PCR; TCRdb holds only in-frame clones, not every one. The sample lists about 120,000 clones, 85% to 90% occurring once. Sequenced here: CD4+ or CD8+ T cells sorted from blood, sampled in a trial of the OX40 agonist ivuxolimab. The receptors come from an adult with an advanced solid tumor such as melanoma, head and neck, liver or kidney cancer. Both conserved end residues are part of each CDR3. Each record gives: J gene, V gene, clone size, D gene, CDR3 DNA, CDR3 protein. A D gene is named only where the DNA matches it firmly. Rows give clone size only sometimes, using once, few, many, or a class for an expanded clone.

TRBJ2-3,TRBV5-6,-,TRBD2,TGTGCCAGCAGCTTGCAGCGGGGGGCTTCAGATACGCAGTATTTT,CASSLQRGASDTQYF
TRBJ2-2,TRBV4-2,-,-,TGTGCCAGCAGCTCGCGAACCAGATCGAACACCGGGGAGCTGTTTTTT,CASSSRTRSNTGELFF
TRBJ1-1,TRBV6-6,-,TRBD1,TGTGCCAGCAGTTTTCCAACAGGGGAGGAAGCTTTCTTT,CASSFPTGEEAFF
TRBJ1-6,TRBV29-1,-,-,TGCAGCGTTGGTCCTCGTTCCGGCTCACCCCTCCACTTT,CSVGPRSGSPLHF
TRBJ2-3,TRBV27,-,-,TGTGCCAGCAGTTCTAATACAGATACGCAGTATTTT,CASSSNTDTQYF
TRBJ1-2,TRBV29-1,-,TRBD1,TGCAGCGTTGAGGGTGTACAGGGGGCACGGGGCTACACCTTC,CSVEGVQGARGYTF
TRBJ2-7,TRBV7-2,-,TRBD1,TGTGTCAGCAGCCCCGGACAGGGGTCTTACGAGCAGTACTTC,CVSSPGQGSYEQYF
TRBJ2-4,TRBV9,-,-,TGTGCCAGCAGCGTATTCGACAGCCCCAAAAACATTCAGTACTTC,CASSVFDSPKNIQYF
TRBJ2-6,TRBV15,-,TRBD1,TGTGCCACCAGCAGGGGCCTACAGGGGTCCCGCTCTGGGGCCAACGTCCTGACTTTC,CATSRGLQGSRSGANVLTF
TRBJ2-7,TRBV11-2,-,TRBD2,TGTGCCAGCAGCCGGAGGACTAGCGGAAACGAGCAGTACTTC,CASSRRTSGNEQYF
TRBJ2-2,TRBV18,-,-,TGTGCCAGCTCACCACCATCTACAGCGGGCACCGGGGAGCTGTTTTTT,CASSPPSTAGTGELFF
TRBJ1-2,TRBV5-1,-,TRBD1,TGCGCCAGCAGCTGGGGGACAGGCGCTAACTATGGCTACACCTTC,CASSWGTGANYGYTF
TRBJ2-3,TRBV7-2,-,-,TGTGCCAGCAGCTTCAGGATCGCTGATACGCAGTATTTT,CASSFRIADTQYF
TRBJ2-1,TRBV9,-,-,TGTGCCGTGGGAGAAGAAAGGAGCTACAATGAGCAGTTCTTC,CAVGEERSYNEQFF
TRBJ2-5,TRBV14,-,TRBD1,TGTGCCAGCAGCCAAGGGACAGGAGGAGAGACCCAGTACTTC,CASSQGTGGETQYF
TRBJ1-2,TRBV2,-,TRBD1,TGTGCCAGCATAGGACAGGGTAGTAGTGGCTACACCTTC,CASIGQGSSGYTF
TRBJ2-3,TRBV5-4,once,TRBD2,TGTGCCAGCAGCTTGACTAGCGGGGGTTCTAGCACAGATACGCAGTATTTT,CASSLTSGGSSTDTQYF
TRBJ2-3,TRBV10-3,-,-,TGTGCCATCAGTGAGGGGGGCAATCGACCCGATACGCAGTATTTT,CAISEGGNRPDTQYF
TRBJ2-3,TRBV5-6,-,-,TGTGCCAGCAGTCTAGACTACACAGATACGCAGTATTTT,CASSLDYTDTQYF
TRBJ1-1,TRBV6-5,once,TRBD1,TGTGCCATTCCTTTGGGACAGTCAGTTTGTGAAGCTTTCTTT,CAIPLGQSVCEAFF
TRBJ1-5,TRBV5-5,-,-,TGTGCCAGCAGCTGGGGCTCCGGGACACTAAATCAGCCCCAGCATTTT,CASSWGSGTLNQPQHF
TRBJ1-1,TRBV6-4,-,-,TGTGCCAGCAGTCAGCAGGGAAACACTGAAGCTTTCTTT,CASSQQGNTEAFF
TRBJ1-5,TRBV28,-,TRBD1,TGTGCCACCAAGACAGGGGATAGCAATCAGCCCCAGCATTTT,CATKTGDSNQPQHF
TRBJ1-5,TRBV7-8,once,-,TGTGCCAGCAGCCCGACAGGTTACAATCAGCCCCAGCATTTT,CASSPTGYNQPQHF
TRBJ2-7,TRBV6-5,-,TRBD2,TGTGCCAGCAGTTACGATGCGGGGGGATCCTACGAGCAGTACTTC,CASSYDAGGSYEQYF
TRBJ1-1,TRBV7-2,-,TRBD1,TGTGCCAGCAGCTTATCCGGGGACGGTGGGACAGGAGTGAACACTGAAGCTTTCTTT,CASSLSGDGGTGVNTEAFF
TRBJ1-2,TRBV28,-,-,TGTGCCAGCGGAATACAGGGCAACTATGGCTACACCTTC,CASGIQGNYGYTF
TRBJ1-1,TRBV5-1,-,-,TGCGCCAGCAGCTTTCAGGCCAACACTGAAGCTTTCTTT,CASSFQANTEAFF
TRBJ1-1,TRBV19,-,TRBD1,TGTGCCAGTAGGGCAGGGGGCGCGAGCACTGAAGCTTTCTTT,CASRAGGASTEAFF
TRBJ2-3,TRBV11-3,-,TRBD2,TGTGCCAGCAGTTCGGGACTAGGCGGGCCAGATACGCAGTATTTT,CASSSGLGGPDTQYF
TRBJ2-1,TRBV28,-,TRBD1,TGTGCCAGCAACCCCACAGGGGAGAGAGGGCAGTTCTTC,CASNPTGERGQFF
TRBJ1-4,TRBV5-1,-,TRBD1,TGCGCCAGCAGCTTGGCTGGGACAGGGTCAACTAATGAAAAACTGTTTTTT,CASSLAGTGSTNEKLFF
TRBJ2-1,TRBV19,-,-,TGTGCCAGTAGTATAGCCGGGAGAGACTACAATGAGCAGTTCTTC,CASSIAGRDYNEQFF
TRBJ2-7,TRBV6-1,-,TRBD1,TGTGCCAGCAGTGAACAGGACAGGGAGGAGCAGTACTTC,CASSEQDREEQYF
TRBJ2-3,TRBV5-1,-,-,TGCGCCAGCAGCTTGCAAAGGGTGACAGATACGCAGTATTTT,CASSLQRVTDTQYF
TRBJ2-7,TRBV27,-,-,TGTGCCAGCAGTTCCTACTACGAGCAGTACTTC,CASSSYYEQYF
TRBJ2-2,TRBV7-9,-,-,TGTGCCAGCCCGGGCGTGGGGAACACCGGGGAGCTGTTTTTT,CASPGVGNTGELFF
TRBJ2-3,TRBV2,-,TRBD2,TGTGCCAGCGGCGCGGGGGGTACAGATACGCAGTATTTT,CASGAGGTDTQYF
TRBJ2-3,TRBV28,-,-,TGTGCCAGCAGTTTACCCACACGGGCAGATACGCAGTATTTT,CASSLPTRADTQYF
TRBJ2-1,TRBV4-1,-,-,TGCGCCAGCAGCCAGGGGTGGGGTGAGCAGTTCTTC,CASSQGWGEQFF
TRBJ2-2,TRBV7-2,once,-,TGTGCCAGCAGCTTACAGGAAGCCGGGGAGCTGTTTTTT,CASSLQEAGELFF
TRBJ2-1,TRBV28,-,-,TGTGCCAGCAGTTTATATGGGCAGGGTCGACACAATGAGCAGTTCTTC,CASSLYGQGRHNEQFF
TRBJ2-6,TRBV7-2,-,TRBD1,TGTGCCAGCAGCCGGGTGACAGGGACTGGGGCCAACGTCCTGACTTTC,CASSRVTGTGANVLTF
TRBJ2-2,TRBV10-3,-,-,TGTGCCATCAGCAACAGGGAAGCAGGGCCCGGGGAGCTGTTTTTT,CAISNREAGPGELFF
TRBJ2-4,TRBV4-1,-,-,TGCGCCAGCAGCCCCTTGCTGGGAAACATTCAGTACTTC,CASSPLLGNIQYF
TRBJ1-1,TRBV2,-,-,TGTGCCAGTAGGGGGAATGGGGACACTGAAGCTTTCTTT,CASRGNGDTEAFF
TRBJ2-7,TRBV7-2,-,TRBD1,TGTGCCAGCAGCTTAGGGGCGACCCGACAGGGCGAGCAGTACTTC,CASSLGATRQGEQYF
TRBJ2-3,TRBV7-9,-,TRBD2,TGTGCCAGCAGCTCGGGGGGGCGTAGAGATACGCAGTATTTT,CASSSGGRRDTQYF
TRBJ2-7,TRBV10-2,once,-,TGCGCCAGCAGGAATCTAATCCAGAACTCCTACGAGCAGTACTTC,CASRNLIQNSYEQYF
TRBJ2-7,TRBV29-1,-,-,TGCAGCGTTGTGATGAGTACCTACGAGCAGTACTTC,CSVVMSTYEQYF
TRBJ2-3,TRBV29-1,-,-,TGCAGCGTTGAAGGGCAGGGAACAGATACGCAGTATTTT,CSVEGQGTDTQYF
TRBJ2-7,TRBV7-2,once,-,TGTGCCAGCAGCTCAAACGGGGCCCTACGAGAGCAGTACTTC,CASSSNGALREQYF
TRBJ1-1,TRBV5-1,once,TRBD1,TGCGCCAGCAGCTTGGTCAGGGGGCTGATAGGGGACACTGAAGCTTTCTTT,CASSLVRGLIGDTEAFF
TRBJ1-1,TRBV7-9,-,-,TGTGCCAGCAGCTTACAGGGAGGTACTGAAGCTTTCTTT,CASSLQGGTEAFF